Presented here are 5 T cell receptor beta chains from one specimen sequenced in a study of T-cell reconstitution after alpha-beta-depleted transplantation in children. TCRbeta library construction was performed incorporating unique molecular identifiers. From the PCR reads, TCRdb called clonotypes with MiXCR, one entry per CDR3 protein. The repertoire holds hundreds of thousands of distinct CDR3 sequences, around 13% seen once, with over 2% in the top ten. This specimen was PBMCs from the stem cell graft donor, taken from the stem cell graft. The receptors were gathered from a human donor who donated a stem cell graft to a child with acute lymphoblastic leukemia.

Many counts were recorded for this clonotype. The genes are TRBV7-3 and TRBJ1-6, with D perhaps matching TRBD1 (5 bases). The germline V gene has CDR1 SGHTA and CDR2 FQGTGA. Trimming shortened V by 0 bases and J by 6 bases, and 12 bases separated the two germline ends. The CDR3 consists of 16 residues. This CDR3 reads CASSLTGRGSNSPLHF. In DNA, the CDR3 is TGTGCCAGCAGCTTAACCGGGCGGGGGTCTAATTCACCCCTCCACTTT.

This clonotype was counted many times. The J gene is TRBJ1-1, the V gene TRBV28; D ambiguous. Germline V lookup: CDR1 MDHEN, CDR2 SYDVKM. V was clipped by 11 bases and J by 12 bases, with 10 bases between them. The CDR3 has 8 amino acids. As DNA, the CDR3 is TGTGCCCACCCCGGCTCTTTCTTT. This translates into CAHPGSFF.

This clonotype came up a few times. The rearrangement uses TRBV7-9 and TRBJ1-5; D perhaps matches TRBD1 (5 bases). In germline, CDR1 is SEHNR, CDR2 FQNEAQ (reference sequence). The CDR3 covers 14 residues. Trimming removed 1 base from V and 6 bases from J, with 10 bases in between. As DNA, the CDR3 is TGTGCCAGCAGCTTAGGGGGGGAACCTCAGCCCCAGCATTTT. It encodes CASSLGGEPQPQHF.

This clonotype was counted many times. The rearrangement links TRBV5-1 to TRBJ2-5, with D unclear. The germline CDR1 and CDR2 sequences are SGHRS and YFSETQ. Trimming took 1 base from V and 1 from J, leaving 2 bases between them. CDR3 size: 12 residues. Written as DNA, the CDR3 is TGCGCCAGCAGCTTGCCCCAAGAGACCCAGTACTTC. Protein sequence: CASSLPQETQYF.

This clonotype turned up a few times. This chain joins TRBV5-1 and TRBJ2-5, with 9 bases lining up with TRBD1. V lost 4 bases and J lost 1; bases outside the gene matches: 5. This CDR3 spans 15 amino acids. The germline gives CDR1 SGHRS, CDR2 YFSETQ. CDR3 sequence reads: CASSPPGQGQETQYF. CDR3 DNA sequence: TGCGCCAGCAGCCCACCGGGACAGGGCCAAGAGACCCAGTACTTC. Variable domain in full (rest from reference TRBV5-1 and TRBJ2-5): KAGVTQTPRYLIKTRGQQVTLSCSPISGHRSVSWYQQTPGQGLQFLFEYFSETQRNKGNFPGRFSGRQFSNSRSEMNVSTLELGDSALYLCASSPPGQGQETQYFGPGTRLLVL.